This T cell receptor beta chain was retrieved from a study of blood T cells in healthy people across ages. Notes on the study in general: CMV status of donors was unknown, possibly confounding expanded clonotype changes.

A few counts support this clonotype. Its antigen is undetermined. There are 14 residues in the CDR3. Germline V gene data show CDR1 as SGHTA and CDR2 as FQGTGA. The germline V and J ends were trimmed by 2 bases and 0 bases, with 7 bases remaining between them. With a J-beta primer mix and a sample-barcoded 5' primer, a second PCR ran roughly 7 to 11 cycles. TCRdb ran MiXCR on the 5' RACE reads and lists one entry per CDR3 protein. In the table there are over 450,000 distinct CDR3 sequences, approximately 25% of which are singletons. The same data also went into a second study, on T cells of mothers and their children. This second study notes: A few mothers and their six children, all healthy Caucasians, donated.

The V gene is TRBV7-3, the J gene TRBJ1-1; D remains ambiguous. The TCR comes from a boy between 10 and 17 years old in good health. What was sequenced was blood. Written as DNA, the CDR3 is TGTGCCAGCAGCTTATATGCGGTGAACACTGAAGCTTTCTTT. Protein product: CASSLYAVNTEAFF.